A single sample gave rise to the 28 T cell receptor beta chains below, sequenced in a study of early T cells in non-severe SARS-CoV-2 infection. A single record per CDR3 protein comes from TCRdb applying MiXCR to the 5' RACE reads. The sample shows 65,000 to 90,000 distinct CDR3 sequences, 10% to 15% of them seen only once. Sequencing was carried out using whole blood. Receptor source: an adult who was a healthcare worker with PCR-confirmed SARS-CoV-2 infection or an uninfected control (not recorded which).

This clonotype appeared a few times. The chain joins TRBV7-3 to TRBJ2-6, with 8 bases that match TRBD2. The CDR3 runs to 18 residues. V lost 5 bases to trimming and J lost 0 bases; unmatched junction nucleotides: 9. Germline V gives CDR1 SGHTA, CDR2 FQGTGA. CDR3 in amino acids: CASSTLAGKPSGANVLTF. The CDR3, as DNA: TGTGCCAGCAGCACCCTAGCGGGCAAACCCTCTGGGGCCAACGTCCTGACTTTC.

V and J are TRBV12-3 or TRBV12-4 and TRBJ2-7; TRBD2 matches at 9 bases. This CDR3 comprises 14 residues. V was pared by 6 bases and J by 4 bases, with 7 bases of the junction left unmatched. CDR3 in DNA: TGTGCCAGCAGCCTTGTAGCGGGAGTATACGAGCAGTACTTC. This encodes CASSLVAGVYEQYF.

The V and J genes are TRBV7-2 and TRBJ1-1; 7 bases align to TRBD1. The CDR3 is 14 residues long. V was pared by 5 bases and J by 5 bases, with 8 bases of the junction left unmatched. Germline CDR1 is SGHTA and CDR2 is FQGNSA. The CDR3 region is CASSPQGDRTEAFF. CDR3 coding DNA: TGTGCCAGCAGCCCGCAGGGGGATCGGACTGAAGCTTTCTTT.

This chain connects TRBV20-1 to TRBJ2-5, with TRBD2 as a possible D gene (5 bases). The CDR3 has 14 residues. V was pared by 0 bases and J by 2 bases, with 10 bases between. Germline-derived CDR1 and CDR2 are DFQATT and SNEGSKA (reference sequence). Here the CDR3 reads CSARDLRTQETQYF. The CDR3 DNA is TGCAGTGCTAGAGATTTAAGGACTCAAGAGACCCAGTACTTC.

This clonotype occurred a few times. The chain carries TRBV5-1 and TRBJ2-5; D tentatively reads TRBD1 or TRBD2 (5 bases each). Germline V lookup: CDR1 SGHRS, CDR2 YFSETQ. This CDR3 region has 14 residues. V was trimmed by 1 base and J by 5 bases, leaving 12 bases between them. Here the CDR3 reads CASSLKGDGETQYF. The DNA of the CDR3 is TGCGCCAGCAGCTTGAAAGGGGACGGTGAGACCCAGTACTTC.

There are many counts of this clonotype. The chain recombines TRBV7-2 with TRBJ2-1; D not resolved. The CDR3 length is 12 residues. The V gene's germline CDR1 is SGHTA and CDR2 FQGNSA. Trimming removed 1 base at V and 7 bases at J, with 5 bases between. CDR3 nucleotide sequence: TGTGCCAGCAGCTTAGACTGGAATGAGCAGTTCTTC. It yields the protein CASSLDWNEQFF.

The table lists this clonotype with many counts. The V and J genes are TRBV6-6 and TRBJ1-5; possibly TRBD1 for D (6 bases). CDR3 size: 13 residues. V was pared by 7 bases and J by 3 bases, with 10 bases between. Germline CDR1 MNHNY, CDR2 SVGAGI (reference sequence). CDR3 amino acids: CASNNRVNQPQHF. The DNA of the CDR3 is TGTGCCAGCAATAACAGGGTCAATCAGCCCCAGCATTTT.

This chain links TRBV29-1 with TRBJ2-7; 8 bases fit TRBD1. The CDR3 sequence is 14 residues long. With 7 bases clipped from V and 0 bases from J, the junction kept 8 bases outside the gene matches. The germline V gene encodes CDR1 SQVTM and CDR2 ANQGSEA. The CDR3 loop is CSAADRVNSYEQYF. The DNA of the CDR3 is TGCAGCGCCGCGGACAGGGTCAACTCCTACGAGCAGTACTTC.

This clonotype was seen a few times. The chain combines TRBV6-2 or TRBV6-3 with TRBJ2-1; possible D gene TRBD1, 6 bases. This CDR3 spans 17 amino acids. Germline V gene lookup returns CDR1 MNHEY and CDR2 SVGEGT. Trimming pared 0 bases from V and 5 bases from J, leaving 17 bases between. The CDR3 is CASSYSRGMRGNNEQFF. CDR3 in DNA: TGTGCCAGCAGTTACTCGAGAGGCATGAGGGGGAACAATGAGCAGTTCTTC.

The sample holds a few counts of this clonotype. The CDR3: CASSLSGQGVTDTQYF. The CDR3 DNA is TGTGCCAGCAGCTTGTCAGGTCAGGGGGTCACAGATACGCAGTATTTT. This chain uses TRBV5-4 with TRBJ2-3, with 7 bases that match TRBD1. This CDR3 region has 16 residues. Losses at the gene ends were 1 base for V and 2 bases for J; bases not matched to a gene: 7. The germline CDR1 and CDR2 sequences are SGHNT and YYREEE (reference sequence).

Only a few counts were recorded for this clonotype. V is TRBV27 and J is TRBJ1-5; the D gene is possibly TRBD1 (5 bases). Germline V lookup: CDR1 MNHEY, CDR2 SMNVEV (reference sequence). The CDR3 spans 14 residues. Trimming pared 5 bases from V and 3 bases from J, leaving 11 bases between. The CDR3 region has the DNA TGTGCCAGCAGTCTTACAGGAGACAATCAGCCCCAGCATTTT. The encoded protein is CASSLTGDNQPQHF.

In its sample, this clonotype was seen many times. V usage is TRBV7-9 and J usage is TRBJ2-1; 13 bases agree with TRBD2. Germline V gene sequence: CDR1 SEHNR, CDR2 FQNEAQ (reference sequence). The CDR3 has 18 amino acids. Trimming cost V 4 bases and J 8 bases; bases outside gene matches: 14. Written as DNA, the CDR3 is TGTGCCAGCAGCTCCGACCGACTAGCGGGAGGCCGCGTGGATGAGCAGTTCTTC. Translation gives CASSSDRLAGGRVDEQFF.

In its sample, this clonotype was seen a few times. J is TRBJ1-3 and V is TRBV6-6; D unclear. The CDR3 is 18 amino acids. Germline V gene sequence: CDR1 MNHNY, CDR2 SVGAGI (reference sequence). The ends were cut back, 8 bases at V and 4 bases at J, with 27 bases in the middle. The CDR3 reads CASLRINAGAKPGNTIYF. Written as DNA, the CDR3 is TGTGCCAGCCTCCGAATTAATGCAGGAGCCAAGCCGGGAAACACCATATATTTT.

This clonotype was seen a single time. An end of the junction does not agree with germline; a read error may underlie this. This rearrangement joins TRBV14 to TRBJ2-3; D may be TRBD1 (6 bases). Germline CDR1 reads SGHDN; CDR2 reads FVKESK. This CDR3 is 14 amino acids long. The CDR3 DNA sequence: TGTGCCAGCAGCCAACGCTTCTGGACAGATACGCAGAATTTT. It is translated as CASSQRFWTDTQNF.

In its sample, this clonotype was seen many times. V is TRBV7-9 and J is TRBJ1-2, with TRBD1 identical over 7 bases. V lost 3 bases to trimming and J lost 11 bases; unmatched junction nucleotides: 12. The CDR3 is 14 amino acids. Per germline, CDR1 SEHNR and CDR2 FQNEAQ (reference sequence). CDR3 DNA sequence: TGTGCCAGCAGCTTTCCCGGGACAGCAGGTTTTTACACCTTC. It yields the protein CASSFPGTAGFYTF.

The sample holds a few counts of this clonotype. The chain links TRBV5-1 to TRBJ1-1; D not resolved. Per the germline V gene, CDR1 is SGHRS and CDR2 is YFSETQ. V was trimmed by 4 bases and J by 3 bases, leaving 19 bases between them. The CDR3 is 16 amino acids. The CDR3: CASSEKLKGRYTEAFF. The CDR3 nucleotides read TGCGCCAGCAGCGAAAAACTTAAGGGAAGATACACTGAAGCTTTCTTT. Full variable domain (remainder filled in from reference TRBV5-1 and TRBJ1-1): KAGVTQTPRYLIKTRGQQVTLSCSPISGHRSVSWYQQTPGQGLQFLFEYFSETQRNKGNFPGRFSGRQFSNSRSEMNVSTLELGDSALYLCASSEKLKGRYTEAFFGQGTRLTVV.

V usage is TRBV5-5 and J usage is TRBJ2-5, with 11 positions matching TRBD2. The J segment lost 4 bases and the V segment lost 3 bases, leaving 8 bases of the junction unmatched. The CDR3 is made up of 16 amino acids. Germline lookup yields CDR1 SGHKS and CDR2 YYEKEE (reference sequence). This CDR3 is CASSSRALAGGETQYF. CDR3 nucleotides: TGTGCCAGCAGCTCCCGTGCCCTAGCGGGAGGAGAGACCCAGTACTTC. The full variable domain, rest sourced from reference TRBV5-5 and TRBJ2-5, is DAGVTQSPTHLIKTRGQQVTLRCSPISGHKSVSWYQQVLGQGPQFIFQYYEKEERGRGNFPDRFSARQFPNYSSELNVNALLLGDSALYLCASSSRALAGGETQYFGPGTRLLVL.

The CDR3 region has the DNA TGTGCCAGCAGCTCTCCGGGACTAGCGGGAGGGCGAAATGAGCAGTTCTTC. It translates to CASSSPGLAGGRNEQFF. This sequence joins TRBV5-4 and TRBJ2-1; the match to TRBD2 covers 16 bases. CDR3 size: 17 residues. Germline V gene sequence: CDR1 SGHNT, CDR2 YYREEE (reference sequence). J was trimmed by 7 bases and V by 3 bases; bases with no gene match: 7.

This clonotype was counted a few times. In nucleotides, the CDR3 is TGTGCCAGCAGCTTCCTGGACAGGGAAGGGAATCAGCCCCAGCATTTT. It is translated as CASSFLDREGNQPQHF. The chain recombines TRBV7-3 with TRBJ1-5, with 8 bases fitting TRBD1. Germline values: CDR1 SGHTA, CDR2 FQGTGA. CDR3 length: 16 amino acids. Losses at the gene ends were 3 bases for V and 4 bases for J; bases not matched to a gene: 8.

The table lists this clonotype with a few counts. The rearrangement links TRBV6-6 to TRBJ1-4; 7 bases are shared with TRBD1. J gave up 7 bases and V 0 bases, and 8 bases lay outside the gene matches. CDR3 length equals 16 residues. Per the germline V gene, CDR1 is MNHNY and CDR2 is SVGAGI (reference sequence). The CDR3 is CASSYSRAGGGEKLFF. For the CDR3, the DNA is TGTGCCAGCAGTTACTCAAGGGCAGGGGGAGGTGAAAAACTGTTTTTT.

This clonotype was observed a handful of times. The chain couples TRBV20-1 to TRBJ1-4, with D possibly TRBD1 on 5 matching bases. The V gene lost 4 bases and the J gene lost 1 base, with 16 bases spanning the gap. This CDR3 has 16 amino acids. Germline V gene lookup returns CDR1 DFQATT and CDR2 SNEGSKA (reference sequence). CDR3 sequence reads: CSATESRGGTNEKLFF. The DNA of the CDR3 is TGCAGTGCTACCGAATCTCGGGGGGGAACTAATGAAAAACTGTTTTTT.

The gene calls are TRBV3-1 and TRBJ2-7; 10 bases agree with TRBD1. The CDR3 spans 14 residues. After removal of 3 bases from V and 2 bases from J, the junction contained 1 base not matched to a gene. Per the germline V gene, CDR1 is LGHDT and CDR2 is YNNKEL (reference sequence). CDR3 in amino acids: CASSQDRGAYEQYF. CDR3 nucleotides: TGTGCCAGCAGCCAGGACAGGGGGGCCTACGAGCAGTACTTC.

This clonotype was seen more than once but under ten times. V usage is TRBV5-4 and J usage is TRBJ1-6; D is possibly TRBD1 (6 bases). Germline CDR1 and CDR2: SGHNT and YYREEE (reference sequence). This CDR3 spans 13 amino acids. Trimming shortened V by 3 bases and J by 19 bases, and 20 bases separated the two germline ends. CDR3 in amino acids: CASSSFGQPISHF. The CDR3, as DNA: TGTGCCAGCAGCTCGTTCGGACAGCCGATCTCTCACTTT.

The chain joins TRBV5-6 to TRBJ1-1; D gene ambiguous. The CDR3 totals 13 residues. The germline V gene encodes CDR1 SGHDT and CDR2 YYEEEE. V lost 4 bases and J lost 3, with 10 bases in between. CDR3 in amino acids: CASSPGRYTEAFF. CDR3 nucleotides: TGTGCCAGCAGCCCTGGACGGTACACTGAAGCTTTCTTT. The variable domain in full, with the rest retrieved from reference TRBV5-6 and TRBJ1-1, is DAGVTQSPTHLIKTRGQQVTLRCSPKSGHDTVSWYQQALGQGPQFIFQYYEEEERQRGNFPDRFSGHQFPNYSSELNVNALLLGDSALYLCASSPGRYTEAFFGQGTRLTVV.

The rearrangement joins TRBV20-1 to TRBJ2-3; no firm D call. Trimming cost V 3 bases and J 6 bases, with 16 bases left between them. Per germline, CDR1 DFQATT and CDR2 SNEGSKA (reference sequence). This CDR3 region has 14 residues. The CDR3 DNA reads TGCAGTGCTAGGGTGGAATCGAAAGGGGATACGCAGTATTTT. Translated, it gives CSARVESKGDTQYF.

The V call is TRBV29-1, the J call TRBJ2-7; D is ambiguous. Trimming took 7 bases from V and 2 from J, leaving 15 bases between them. This CDR3 has 13 amino acids. Germline CDR1 is SQVTM and CDR2 is ANQGSEA. The chain's CDR3 is CSAASGKAYEQYF. CDR3 in DNA: TGCAGCGCTGCCTCAGGAAAAGCCTACGAGCAGTACTTC.

With respect to this clonotype: Its ends do not fully match the called genes, so a read error is possible. V is TRBV7-9 and J is TRBJ1-3; D unclear. Germline V lookup: CDR1 SEHNR, CDR2 FQNEAQ (reference sequence). This CDR3 has 14 amino acids. Here the CDR3 DNA reads TGTGCCAGCAGCTTAGACAGTACTGGAAACACCACATATTTT. Translating gives CASSLDSTGNTTYF. Full variable domain (remainder filled in from reference TRBV7-9 and TRBJ1-3): DTGVSQNPRHKITKRGQNVTFRCDPISEHNRLYWYRQTLGQGPEFLTYFQNEAQLEKSRLLSDRFSAERPKGSFSTLEIQRTEQGDSAMYLCASSLDSTGNTTYFGEGSWLTVV.

This clonotype was seen a few times. V usage is TRBV6-1 and J usage is TRBJ2-2; possibly TRBD1 for D (5 bases). Per germline, CDR1 MNHNS and CDR2 SASEGT. Trimming left V 7 bases short and J 1 base short, with 13 bases between. This CDR3 has 15 amino acids. The CDR3 here is CASTVDRQNTGELFF. The CDR3 DNA reads TGTGCCAGCACGGTCGACAGACAGAACACCGGGGAGCTGTTTTTT.